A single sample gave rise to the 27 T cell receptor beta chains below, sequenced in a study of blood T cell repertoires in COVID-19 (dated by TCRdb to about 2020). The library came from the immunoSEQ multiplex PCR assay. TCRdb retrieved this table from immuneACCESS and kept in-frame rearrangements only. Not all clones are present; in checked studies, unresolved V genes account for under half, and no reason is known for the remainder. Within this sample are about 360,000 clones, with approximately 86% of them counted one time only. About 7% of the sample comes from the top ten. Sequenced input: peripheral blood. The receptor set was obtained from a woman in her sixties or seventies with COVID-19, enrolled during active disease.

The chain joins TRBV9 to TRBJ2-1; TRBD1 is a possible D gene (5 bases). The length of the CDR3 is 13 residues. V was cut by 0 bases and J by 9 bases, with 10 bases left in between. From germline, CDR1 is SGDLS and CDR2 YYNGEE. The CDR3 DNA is TGTGCCAGCAGCGTAGGCAGGGCCACTGAGCAGTTCTTC. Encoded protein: CASSVGRATEQFF.

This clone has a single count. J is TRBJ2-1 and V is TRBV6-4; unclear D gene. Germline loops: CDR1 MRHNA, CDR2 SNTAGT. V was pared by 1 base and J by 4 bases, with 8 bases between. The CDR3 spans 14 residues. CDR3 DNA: TGTGCCAGCAGTGACTGGGCAGGATACAATGAGCAGTTCTTC. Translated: CASSDWAGYNEQFF.

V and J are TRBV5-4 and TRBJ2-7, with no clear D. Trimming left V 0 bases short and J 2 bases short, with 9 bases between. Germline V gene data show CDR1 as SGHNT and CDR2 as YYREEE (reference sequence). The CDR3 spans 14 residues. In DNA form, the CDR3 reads TGTGCCAGCAGCTTGGACAGCTCAACCTACGAGCAGTACTTC. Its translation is CASSLDSSTYEQYF.

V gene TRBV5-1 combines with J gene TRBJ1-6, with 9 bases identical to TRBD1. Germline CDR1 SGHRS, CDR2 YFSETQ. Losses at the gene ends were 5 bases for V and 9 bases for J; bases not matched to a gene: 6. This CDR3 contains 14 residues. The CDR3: CASRAGTGPSPLHF. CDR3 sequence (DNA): TGCGCCAGCAGGGCCGGGACAGGGCCTTCACCCCTCCACTTT.

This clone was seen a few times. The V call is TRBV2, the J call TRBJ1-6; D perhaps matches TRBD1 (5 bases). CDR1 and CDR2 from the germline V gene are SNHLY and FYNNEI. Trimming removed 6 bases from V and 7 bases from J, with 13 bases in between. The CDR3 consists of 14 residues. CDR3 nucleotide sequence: TGTGCCAGCAGCGGGGGGTGGGAAAATTCACCCCTCCACTTT. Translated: CASSGGWENSPLHF.

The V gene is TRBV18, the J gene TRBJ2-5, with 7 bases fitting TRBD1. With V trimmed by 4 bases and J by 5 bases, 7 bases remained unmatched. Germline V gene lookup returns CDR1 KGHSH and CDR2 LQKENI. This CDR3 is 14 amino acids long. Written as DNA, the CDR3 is TGTGCCAGCTCACAGCCGATACAGGGGGAGACCCAGTACTTC. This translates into CASSQPIQGETQYF.

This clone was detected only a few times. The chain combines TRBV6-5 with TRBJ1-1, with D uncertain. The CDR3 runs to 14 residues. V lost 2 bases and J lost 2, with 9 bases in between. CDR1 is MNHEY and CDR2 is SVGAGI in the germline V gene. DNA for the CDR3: TGTGCCAGCAGTTACGCGGGAGTCAACACTGAAGCTTTCTTT. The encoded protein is CASSYAGVNTEAFF.

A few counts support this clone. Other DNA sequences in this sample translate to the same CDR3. This CDR3 reads CASSPGNYGYTF. CDR3 nucleotides: TGTGCCAGCAGCCCGGGGAACTATGGCTACACCTTC. V is TRBV5-4 and J is TRBJ1-2, with D unclear. V lost 4 bases to trimming and J lost 2 bases, with 6 bases between them. The CDR3 runs 12 residues. CDR1 and CDR2 from the germline V gene are SGHNT and YYREEE (reference sequence).

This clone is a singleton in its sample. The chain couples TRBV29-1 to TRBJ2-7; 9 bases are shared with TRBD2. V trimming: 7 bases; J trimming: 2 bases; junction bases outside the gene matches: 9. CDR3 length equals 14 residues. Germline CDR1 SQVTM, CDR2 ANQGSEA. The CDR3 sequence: CSARRTSEAYEQYF. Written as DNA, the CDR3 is TGCAGCGCCCGAAGGACTAGCGAGGCCTACGAGCAGTACTTC.

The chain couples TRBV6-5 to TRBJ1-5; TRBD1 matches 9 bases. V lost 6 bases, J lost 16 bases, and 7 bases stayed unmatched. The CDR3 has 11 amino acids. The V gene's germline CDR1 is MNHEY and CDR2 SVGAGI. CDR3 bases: TGTGCCAGCAGACCCGGACAGGGGAGACATTTT. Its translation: CASRPGQGRHF.

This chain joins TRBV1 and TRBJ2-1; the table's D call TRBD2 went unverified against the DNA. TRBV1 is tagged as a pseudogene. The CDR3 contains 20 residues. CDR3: CTSSSKQEAGGLSSSYEQFF. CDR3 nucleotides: TGCACCAGCAGTTCCAAGCAAGAAGCGGGGGGGCTATCCTCTTCTTATGAGCAGTTCTTC.

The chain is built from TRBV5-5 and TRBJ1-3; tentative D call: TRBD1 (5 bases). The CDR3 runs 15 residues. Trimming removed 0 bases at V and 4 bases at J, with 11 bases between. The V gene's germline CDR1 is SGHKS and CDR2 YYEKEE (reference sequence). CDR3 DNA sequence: TGTGCCAGCAGCTTGGGCCCAGGGTCCGGAAACACCATATATTTT. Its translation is CASSLGPGSGNTIYF.

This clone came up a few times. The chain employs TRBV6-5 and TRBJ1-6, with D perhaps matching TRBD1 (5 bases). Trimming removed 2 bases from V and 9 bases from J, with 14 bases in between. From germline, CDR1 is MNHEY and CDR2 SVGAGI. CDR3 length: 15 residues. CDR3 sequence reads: CASSYAWQGSSPLHF. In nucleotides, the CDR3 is TGTGCCAGCAGTTACGCTTGGCAGGGCAGTTCACCCCTCCACTTT.

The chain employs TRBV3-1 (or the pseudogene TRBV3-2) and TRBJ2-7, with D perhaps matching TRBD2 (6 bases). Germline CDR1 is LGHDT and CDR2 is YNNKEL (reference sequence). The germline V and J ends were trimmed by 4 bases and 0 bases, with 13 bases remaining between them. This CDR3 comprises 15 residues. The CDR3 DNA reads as TGTGCCAGCAGCCCGCATGGAGGGCTCTCCTACGAGCAGTACTTC. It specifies CASSPHGGLSYEQYF.

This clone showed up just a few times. The DNA of the CDR3 is TGTGCCAGCAGCCAAGAAGGGCGGGAATCACCCCTCCACTTT. Protein sequence: CASSQEGRESPLHF. The chain joins TRBV4-2 to TRBJ1-6; no definite D call. The CDR3 length is 14 residues. Trimming shortened V by 0 bases and J by 10 bases, and 10 bases separated the two germline ends. Germline loops: CDR1 LGHNA, CDR2 YNFKEQ.

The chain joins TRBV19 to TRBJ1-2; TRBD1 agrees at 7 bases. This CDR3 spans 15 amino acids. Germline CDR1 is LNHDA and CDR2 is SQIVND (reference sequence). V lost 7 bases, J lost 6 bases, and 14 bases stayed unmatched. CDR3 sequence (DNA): TGTGCCAGTATGATCCCGGGACAGCTTTCTCATGGCTACACCTTC. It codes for CASMIPGQLSHGYTF. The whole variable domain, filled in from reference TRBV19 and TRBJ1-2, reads DGGITQSPKYLFRKEGQNVTLSCEQNLNHDAMYWYRQDPGQGLRLIYYSQIVNDFQKGDIAEGYSVSREKKESFPLTVTSAQKNPTAFYLCASMIPGQLSHGYTFGSGTRLTVV.

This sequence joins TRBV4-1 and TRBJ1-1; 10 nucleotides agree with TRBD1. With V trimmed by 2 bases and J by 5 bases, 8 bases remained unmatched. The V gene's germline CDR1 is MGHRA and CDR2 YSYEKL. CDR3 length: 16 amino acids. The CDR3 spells CASSQLDRGLGTEAFF. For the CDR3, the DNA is TGCGCCAGCAGCCAACTGGACAGGGGGTTGGGGACTGAAGCTTTCTTT.

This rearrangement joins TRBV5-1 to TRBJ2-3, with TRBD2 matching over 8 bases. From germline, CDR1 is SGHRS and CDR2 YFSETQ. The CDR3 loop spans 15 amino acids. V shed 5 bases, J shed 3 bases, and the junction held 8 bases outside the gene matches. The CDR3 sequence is CASRITGLATDTQYF. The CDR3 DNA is TGCGCCAGCAGAATTACCGGACTAGCAACAGATACGCAGTATTTT. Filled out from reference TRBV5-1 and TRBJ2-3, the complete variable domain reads KAGVTQTPRYLIKTRGQQVTLSCSPISGHRSVSWYQQTPGQGLQFLFEYFSETQRNKGNFPGRFSGRQFSNSRSEMNVSTLELGDSALYLCASRITGLATDTQYFGPGTRLTVL.

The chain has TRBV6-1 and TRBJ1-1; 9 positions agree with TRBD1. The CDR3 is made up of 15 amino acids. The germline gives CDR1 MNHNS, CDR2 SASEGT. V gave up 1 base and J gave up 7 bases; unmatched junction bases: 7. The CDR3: CASSEVTGGVGEAFF. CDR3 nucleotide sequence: TGTGCCAGCAGTGAAGTAACAGGGGGCGTGGGTGAAGCTTTCTTT.

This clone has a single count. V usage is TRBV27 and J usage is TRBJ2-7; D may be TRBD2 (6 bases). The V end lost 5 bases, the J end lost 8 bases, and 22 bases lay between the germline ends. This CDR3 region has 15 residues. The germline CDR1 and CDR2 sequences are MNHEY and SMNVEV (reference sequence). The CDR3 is CASSPIPGVGLQQYF. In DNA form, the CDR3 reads TGTGCCAGCAGTCCGATACCGGGAGTCGGGTTGCAGCAGTACTTC.

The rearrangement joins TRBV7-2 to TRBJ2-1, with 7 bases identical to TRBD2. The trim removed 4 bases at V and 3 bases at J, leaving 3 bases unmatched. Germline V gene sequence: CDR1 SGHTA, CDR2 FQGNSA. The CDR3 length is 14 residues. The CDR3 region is CASSSERGYNEQFF. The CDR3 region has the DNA TGTGCCAGCAGCTCCGAGCGGGGCTACAATGAGCAGTTCTTC.

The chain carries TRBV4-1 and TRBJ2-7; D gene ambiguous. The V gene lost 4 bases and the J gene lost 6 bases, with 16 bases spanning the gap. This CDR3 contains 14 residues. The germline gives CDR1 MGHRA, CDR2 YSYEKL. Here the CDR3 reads CASSPRGFLPEQYF. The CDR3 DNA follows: TGCGCCAGCAGCCCCAGAGGATTCCTACCCGAGCAGTACTTC.

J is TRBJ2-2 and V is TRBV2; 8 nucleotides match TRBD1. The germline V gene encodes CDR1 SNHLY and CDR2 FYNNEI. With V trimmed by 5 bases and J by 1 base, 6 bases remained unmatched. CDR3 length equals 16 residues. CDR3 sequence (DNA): TGTGCCAGCAGTTCCCAGGGGGCTCTGAACACCGGGGAGCTGTTTTTT. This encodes CASSSQGALNTGELFF.

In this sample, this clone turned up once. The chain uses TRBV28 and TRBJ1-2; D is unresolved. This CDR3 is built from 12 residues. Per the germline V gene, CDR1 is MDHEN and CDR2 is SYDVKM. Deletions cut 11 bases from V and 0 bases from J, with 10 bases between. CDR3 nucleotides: TGTGCCGCTCGGGAGACTAACTATGGCTACACCTTC. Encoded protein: CAARETNYGYTF.

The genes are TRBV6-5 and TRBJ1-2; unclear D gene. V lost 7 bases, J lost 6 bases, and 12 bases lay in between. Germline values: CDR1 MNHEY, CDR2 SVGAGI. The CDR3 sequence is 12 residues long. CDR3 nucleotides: TGTGCCAGCAAACTCCGGGAAGATGGCTACACCTTC. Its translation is CASKLREDGYTF.

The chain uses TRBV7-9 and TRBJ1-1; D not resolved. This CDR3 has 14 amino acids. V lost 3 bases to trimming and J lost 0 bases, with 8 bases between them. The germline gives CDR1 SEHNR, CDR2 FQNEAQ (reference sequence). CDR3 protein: CASSLTLMNTEAFF. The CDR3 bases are TGTGCCAGCAGCTTGACACTGATGAACACTGAAGCTTTCTTT.

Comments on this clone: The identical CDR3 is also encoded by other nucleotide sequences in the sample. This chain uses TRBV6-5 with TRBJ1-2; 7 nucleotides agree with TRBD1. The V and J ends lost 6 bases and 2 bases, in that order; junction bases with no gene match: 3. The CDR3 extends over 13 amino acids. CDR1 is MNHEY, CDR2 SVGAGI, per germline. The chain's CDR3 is CASRRTGNYGYTF. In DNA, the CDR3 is TGTGCCAGCAGGAGGACAGGCAACTATGGCTACACCTTC.